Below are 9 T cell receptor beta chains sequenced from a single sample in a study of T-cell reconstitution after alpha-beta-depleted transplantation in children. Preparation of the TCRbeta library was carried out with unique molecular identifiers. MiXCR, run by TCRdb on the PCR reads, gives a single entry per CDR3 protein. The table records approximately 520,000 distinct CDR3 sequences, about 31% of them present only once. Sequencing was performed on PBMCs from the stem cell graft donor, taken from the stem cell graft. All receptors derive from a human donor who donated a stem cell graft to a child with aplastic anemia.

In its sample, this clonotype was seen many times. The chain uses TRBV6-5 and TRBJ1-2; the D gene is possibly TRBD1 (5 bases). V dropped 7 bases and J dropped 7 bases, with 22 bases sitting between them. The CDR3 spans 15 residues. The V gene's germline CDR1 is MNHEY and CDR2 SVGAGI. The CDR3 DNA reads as TGTGCCAGCACCACAAACGGGGCGCCGGTCTCTGGCTACACCTTC. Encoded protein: CASTTNGAPVSGYTF.

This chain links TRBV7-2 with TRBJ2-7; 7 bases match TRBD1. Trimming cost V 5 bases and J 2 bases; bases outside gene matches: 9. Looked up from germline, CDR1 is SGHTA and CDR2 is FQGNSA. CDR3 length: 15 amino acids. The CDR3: CASSPGRGTTYEQYF. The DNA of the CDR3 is TGTGCCAGCAGCCCAGGCAGGGGGACGACCTACGAGCAGTACTTC.

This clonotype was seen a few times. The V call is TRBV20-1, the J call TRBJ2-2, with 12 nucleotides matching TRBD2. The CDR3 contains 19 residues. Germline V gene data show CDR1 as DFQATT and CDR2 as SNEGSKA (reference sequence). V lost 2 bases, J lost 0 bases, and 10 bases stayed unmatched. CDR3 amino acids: CSARPTPTSGSSNTGELFF. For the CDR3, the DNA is TGCAGTGCTAGACCGACCCCGACTAGCGGGAGTTCGAACACCGGGGAGCTGTTTTTT.

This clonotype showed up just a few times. For the CDR3, the DNA is TGCAGCGTTGAAGATCTGGGGTTAGGGTACGGCTACACCTTC. Protein: CSVEDLGLGYGYTF. This sequence joins TRBV29-1 and TRBJ1-2, with unresolved D. Trimming left V 0 bases short and J 8 bases short, with 16 bases between. The CDR3 spans 14 residues. Germline V gives CDR1 SQVTM, CDR2 ANQGSEA.

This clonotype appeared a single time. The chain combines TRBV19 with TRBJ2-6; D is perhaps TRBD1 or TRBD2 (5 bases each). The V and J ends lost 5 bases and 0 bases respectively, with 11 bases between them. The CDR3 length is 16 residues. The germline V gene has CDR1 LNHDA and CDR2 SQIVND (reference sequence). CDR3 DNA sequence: TGTGCCAGTAGTCGGGACGTGAACTCTGGGGCCAACGTCCTGACTTTC. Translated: CASSRDVNSGANVLTF.

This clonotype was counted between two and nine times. For the CDR3, the DNA is TGTGCCATCAGTGAGAGAGGACAGGAATATGCAGATACGCAGTATTTT. Protein product: CAISERGQEYADTQYF. This chain links TRBV10-3 with TRBJ2-3, with TRBD1 matching 7 bases. The CDR3 is 16 amino acids. The junction had 9 bases not matched to a gene; V was cut back by 2 bases and J by 4 bases. The germline V gene has CDR1 ENHRY and CDR2 SYGVKD.

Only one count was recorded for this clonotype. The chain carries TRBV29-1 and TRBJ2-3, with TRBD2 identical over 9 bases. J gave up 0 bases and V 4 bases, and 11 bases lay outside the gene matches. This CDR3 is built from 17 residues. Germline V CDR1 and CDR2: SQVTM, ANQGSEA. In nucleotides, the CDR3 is TGCAGCGTTGCGCTTTTTTGGACTAGCGCTAGCACAGATACGCAGTATTTT. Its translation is CSVALFWTSASTDTQYF.

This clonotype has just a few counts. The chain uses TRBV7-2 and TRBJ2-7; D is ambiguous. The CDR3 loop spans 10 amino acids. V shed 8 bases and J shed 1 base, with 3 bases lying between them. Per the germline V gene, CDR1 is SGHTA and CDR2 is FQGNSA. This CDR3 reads CASASYEQYF. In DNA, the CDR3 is TGTGCCAGCGCTTCCTACGAGCAGTACTTC.

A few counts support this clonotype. This CDR3 is CASSRSRGPAYGYTF. The CDR3 DNA follows: TGTGCCAGCAGTCGGAGCAGGGGGCCCGCCTATGGCTACACCTTC. This rearrangement joins TRBV28 to TRBJ1-2, with 8 bases lining up with TRBD1. Germline V lookup: CDR1 MDHEN, CDR2 SYDVKM. The CDR3 covers 15 residues. V shed 5 bases, J shed 4 bases, and the junction held 9 bases outside the gene matches.